This note documents a single T cell receptor beta chain sequence. What this receptor recognizes is not known. Per-base qualities were not stored, and no clone one base away is much larger. The junction carries 5 bases between V and J, which are trimmed by 2 bases and 1 base respectively. Reading from cysteine to phenylalanine, the CDR3 counts 13 amino acids. Solely the CDR3 DNA is kept, with 39 bases framed from the first base. Based on the germline V gene (reference sequence), the CDR1 and CDR2 sequences are SEHNR and FQNEAQ. This entry belongs to a study of blood T cell repertoires in COVID-19 (dated by TCRdb to 2019 to 2021). Regarding the complete study: The collaborator samples originated in the United States, Italy and Spain and spanned the acute and convalescent phases of COVID-19. The prospective study material was composed of cDNA or gDNA derived from T cells, B-cell-depleted T cells, or PBMCs. The dataset comprised deeply sampled blood TCRbeta repertoires from subjects exposed to, actively infected with, or recovered from COVID-19. A freely available public database, intended as a resource for researchers studying the immune response to SARS-CoV-2, is where the repertoires were released. Samples came from the ongoing ImmuneRACE study (first 160 participants) plus 1,254 subjects from 6 global collaborators. A de-identified subject ID, COVID-19 status, age in years and sex were almost always included in the sample metadata. Where available, HLA class I and class II types were taken from metadata supplied by the sample provider and were not determined by assay-based typing.

TCRbeta CDR3 regions were amplified from genomic DNA using the immunoSEQ Assay, a bias-controlled multiplex PCR. Processing in the source paper ran as follows. Within the assay, amplification of reference gene primers was used to estimate how many nucleated cells each sample contained. Sequence reads were collapsed and filtered to measure the absolute abundance of every unique TCRbeta CDR3 rearrangement. For each sample, productive Simpson clonality was calculated as the square root of Simpson's diversity index over productive rearrangements. This is the immuneACCESS table as TCRdb keeps it, with only in-frame sequences that have V and J called. A part of the clones is gone; compared with another copy, unresolved V genes explain less than half, and the rest is unexplained. The D gene and trimming were derived from the DNA, and the V and J assignments and clone size from that table. Within this sample are about 260,000 clones, with roughly 85% of them counted one time only. The ten largest clonotypes hold over 4.5% of the sample.

Another Seattle source contributed samples from volunteer blood donors who had recovered from COVID-19. Each collaborating institution followed its own protocols to collect whole blood in K2EDTA tubes. For TCRbeta analysis, collaborators shipped samples as frozen whole blood, isolated PBMCs, or DNA extracted from either of those sample types. Overall study outcomes, separate from this receptor: How much clinical and demographic metadata was included differed by source and by participant, and the metadata was provided uncurated.

This chain joins TRBV7-9 to TRBJ1-1; confidence is insufficient to name the D gene. This TCR derives from a man aged 55 to 70 who had recovered from COVID-19. Input material: peripheral blood. The CDR3 amino acid sequence is: CASSLYSNTEAFF. The DNA sequence is TGTGCCAGCAGCTTATACTCGAACACTGAAGCTTTCTTT.